The clone carrying this TCR beta chain was observed at least ten times. Its antigen is unknown. The data derive from a study of identical twins. General study findings and limits: Excess twin sharing in beta out-of-frame sequences was weaker. Insertion counts were lower in abundant cord blood beta clonotypes, a trend that memory repertoires did not show.

It was template switching that added a universal primer site, and there were unique molecular identifiers on the cDNA. TCRdb reprocessed the 5' RACE reads with MiXCR, giving one entry per CDR3 protein. This sample has 250,000 to 350,000 distinct CDR3 sequences; roughly 9.8% occur once, and the top ten carry 6% to 8.5%. With 1 base clipped from V and 3 bases from J, the junction kept 3 bases outside the gene matches. The CDR3 runs 14 residues. Germline CDR1 LGHNA, CDR2 YSLEER. The same sample was also studied in work on yellow fever vaccine responses in identical twins.

The V call is TRBV4-3, the J call TRBJ2-7, with 7 bases lining up with TRBD2. This receptor was identified in a woman aged 18-29 years in good health. Sequenced: CD8+ T cells sorted from blood. CDR3 sequence (DNA): TGCGCCAGCAGCCAAGGGGAGGGCCGCTACGAGCAGTACTTC. Its protein is CASSQGEGRYEQYF.